These 20 T cell receptor beta chains originate from one sample sequenced in a study of CD8+CD57+ T cells in acquired aplastic anemia. Patients chosen for sequencing had CD8+CD57+ cells that had expanded, as shown by flow cytometry. TCR beta VDJ and CDR3 were profiled, and genomic DNA was the template. TCRdb re-called the reads through MiXCR, storing one row per CDR3 protein. The table records roughly 80,000 distinct CDR3 sequences, around 70% of them present only once. Sequenced sample: sorted CD4+, CD8+, or CD8+CD57+ T cells (not recorded which) from PBMCs. The receptors shown here come from a human donor with aplastic anemia.

This chain links TRBV20-1 with TRBJ2-1, with 10 bases aligning to TRBD1. The J segment lost 8 bases and the V segment lost 4 bases, leaving 5 bases of the junction unmatched. Germline lookup yields CDR1 DFQATT and CDR2 SNEGSKA (reference sequence). CDR3 size: 13 residues. This CDR3 is CSAKGDRGDEQFF. In nucleotides, the CDR3 is TGCAGTGCTAAGGGGGACAGGGGAGATGAGCAGTTCTTC.

This clonotype was observed a few times. This chain connects TRBV19 to TRBJ2-7, with D unclear. This CDR3 has 11 residues. The V gene's germline CDR1 is LNHDA and CDR2 SQIVND (reference sequence). Trimming shortened V by 1 base and J by 4 bases, and 2 bases separated the two germline ends. CDR3 nucleotide sequence: TGTGCCAGTAGTATAGGGTACGAGCAGTACTTC. Protein product: CASSIGYEQYF.

The chain combines TRBV5-1 with TRBJ1-1; the D is unclear. Germline V gene data show CDR1 as SGHRS and CDR2 as YFSETQ. V lost 0 bases and J 3 bases, leaving 9 bases between the germline ends. This CDR3 has 14 amino acids. The CDR3 spells CASSLGRRYTEAFF. For the CDR3, the DNA is TGCGCCAGCAGCTTGGGTAGGCGGTACACTGAAGCTTTCTTT.

On this clonotype: Compared with germline, one end of the junction differs, possibly owing to a read error. The chain joins TRBV10-2 to TRBJ2-7; weak D call: TRBD2 (6 bases). CDR3 size: 20 residues. CDR1 and CDR2 (germline): WSHSY, SAAADI. The DNA for the CDR3 is TGCGCCAGCGGTGACGTGGCTAGCCCTTTGTTCGACTGGGGGAGGTACGAGCAGTACTTC. This sequence encodes CASGDVASPLFDWGRYEQYF.

This clonotype came up many times. This chain links TRBV3-1 with TRBJ2-1; 12 bases align to TRBD2. Germline CDR1 is LGHDT and CDR2 is YNNKEL (reference sequence). There are 15 residues in the CDR3. The ends lost 1 base at V and 7 bases at J; junction bases unmatched: 2. CDR3 nucleotides: TGTGCCAGCAGCCAAGGGCTAGCGGGAGGGAATGAGCAGTTCTTC. It specifies CASSQGLAGGNEQFF.

The J gene is TRBJ2-7, the V gene TRBV29-1; D remains ambiguous. CDR1 is SQVTM and CDR2 is ANQGSEA in the germline V gene. This CDR3 contains 13 residues. The V and J ends lost 0 bases and 9 bases respectively, with 15 bases between them. This CDR3 is CSVEDSPDPAQYF. In nucleotides, the CDR3 is TGCAGCGTTGAAGATAGTCCAGACCCTGCGCAGTACTTC.

The V gene is TRBV20-1, the J gene TRBJ2-5; 9 bases align to TRBD2. Germline loops: CDR1 DFQATT, CDR2 SNEGSKA (reference sequence). The CDR3 covers 13 residues. The V gene end was trimmed by 0 bases and the J gene end by 5 bases; junction bases not matched to a gene: 1. CDR3 nucleotides: TGCAGTGCTAGAGATAGCGGGGGTGAGACCCAGTACTTC. Translation gives CSARDSGGETQYF.

The chain links TRBV24-1 to TRBJ1-2; D is unresolved. This CDR3 region has 14 residues. V lost 3 bases, J lost 1 base, and 8 bases lay in between. CDR1 and CDR2 from the germline V gene are KGHDR and SFDVKD. DNA for the CDR3: TGTGCCACCAGTGATCATGCGGTTAACTATGGCTACACCTTC. Residues: CATSDHAVNYGYTF.

The chain carries TRBV11-1 and TRBJ2-7, with 10 bases aligning to TRBD1. The length of the CDR3 is 15 residues. CDR1 SGHAT and CDR2 FQDESV come from the germline V gene (reference sequence). Trimming at V came to 4 bases and at J to 3 bases, leaving 6 bases not matched to a gene. CDR3 nucleotide sequence: TGTGCCAGCAGCTCCCGGGACAGGGGAGTCTACGAGCAGTACTTC. Its translation: CASSSRDRGVYEQYF.

The chain carries TRBV10-1 and TRBJ2-7, with TRBD2 identical over 7 bases. Germline V lookup: CDR1 WNHNN, CDR2 SYGVQD (reference sequence). The CDR3 is 14 amino acids. DNA for the CDR3: TGTGCCAGCAGACCGGGACCGGGAGGTTACGAGCAGTACGTC. The encoded protein is CASRPGPGGYEQYV.

The rearrangement links TRBV7-2 to TRBJ2-7; D is undetermined. The germline V and J ends were trimmed by 5 bases and 2 bases, with 10 bases remaining between them. CDR1 SGHTA and CDR2 FQGNSA come from the germline V gene. The length of the CDR3 is 13 residues. The DNA of the CDR3 is TGTGCCAGCAGCCCCGGCAGGCCCTACGAGCAGTACTTC. Translated, it gives CASSPGRPYEQYF.

At least ten counts were recorded for this clonotype. The genes are TRBV11-3 and TRBJ1-2; unclear D gene. The length of the CDR3 is 14 residues. Germline CDR1 SGHNT, CDR2 YENEEA. Trimming removed 0 bases from V and 7 bases from J, with 12 bases in between. CDR3 bases: TGTGCCAGCAGCTTAGATCTGGGCCTTGGTGGCTACACCTTC. This codes for CASSLDLGLGGYTF.

The chain couples TRBV5-1 to TRBJ1-4; unclear D gene. Trimming left V 1 base short and J 7 bases short, with 8 bases between. The CDR3 totals 13 residues. Germline V gene lookup returns CDR1 SGHRS and CDR2 YFSETQ. CDR3 protein: CASSLWVGEKLFF. The CDR3 DNA reads as TGCGCCAGCAGCTTGTGGGTTGGTGAAAAACTGTTTTTT.

A word on this clonotype: It may be a read error: a sequence one base away is much more abundant. The CDR3 does not end in the conserved phenylalanine or tryptophan, so this is likely a read error. The rearrangement uses TRBV4-2 and TRBJ1-1, with 8 nucleotides matching TRBD1. Germline V gene data show CDR1 as LGHNA and CDR2 as YNFKEQ. There are 14 residues in the CDR3. Trimming cost V 6 bases and J 4 bases; bases outside gene matches: 7. The CDR3 DNA is TGTGCCAGCAGGTCTGGACAGGGTGGCACTGAAGCTTTCCTT. The encoded protein is CASRSGQGGTEAFL.

V gene TRBV7-6 combines with J gene TRBJ1-1; tentatively, D is TRBD1 (5 bases). V shed 1 base and J shed 0 bases, with 15 bases lying between them. This CDR3 is 17 amino acids long. Per germline, CDR1 SGHVS and CDR2 FNYEAQ. The CDR3 DNA reads TGTGCCAGCAGCTTAGTCCCGGGGAGGGGAATGAACACTGAAGCTTTCTTT. Translation gives CASSLVPGRGMNTEAFF.

The chain recombines TRBV7-2 with TRBJ1-5; the D is unclear. Germline CDR1 reads SGHTA; CDR2 reads FQGNSA. The CDR3 is made up of 13 amino acids. Trimming removed 1 base from V and 10 bases from J, with 11 bases in between. The DNA of the CDR3 is TGTGCCAGCAGCTTAGGGAGTACCGGCCCCCAGCATTTT. It yields the protein CASSLGSTGPQHF.

With respect to this clonotype: One junction end does not reproduce the germline sequence, and a read error may be involved. The chain is built from TRBV10-3 and TRBJ2-3; D uncertain. Per germline, CDR1 ENHRY and CDR2 SYGVKD. This CDR3 spans 15 amino acids. The CDR3 region has the DNA TGTGCCATAAGTGGAATAGCAGGTGGGACAGATACGCAGTATTTT. The encoded protein is CAISGIAGGTDTQYF.

This clonotype has at least ten counts. The J gene is TRBJ2-3, the V gene TRBV2, with a weak D call TRBD2 (6 bases). This CDR3 region has 15 residues. CDR1 is SNHLY and CDR2 is FYNNEI in the germline V gene. Trimming removed 4 bases from V and 6 bases from J, with 17 bases in between. CDR3 DNA sequence: TGTGCCAGCAGTGTGAGTACGGGAGTGTTTGATACGCAGTATTTT. It is translated as CASSVSTGVFDTQYF.

This chain uses TRBV19 with TRBJ2-7; the D gene is possibly TRBD1 (6 bases). CDR3 length: 15 residues. Per germline, CDR1 LNHDA and CDR2 SQIVND (reference sequence). Trimming shortened V by 5 bases and J by 5 bases, and 19 bases separated the two germline ends. CDR3 sequence (DNA): TGTGCCAGTAGTCCAGTCCCGTTGAGGGGGAACGAGCAGTACTTC. Its protein is CASSPVPLRGNEQYF.

The chain combines TRBV10-3 with TRBJ1-4; D is ambiguous. This CDR3 contains 14 residues. Germline V gene lookup returns CDR1 ENHRY and CDR2 SYGVKD. The V end lost 3 bases, the J end lost 7 bases, and 12 bases lay between the germline ends. The chain's CDR3 is CAISDSEEGEKLFF. As DNA, the CDR3 is TGTGCCATCAGTGACTCGGAAGAGGGTGAAAAACTGTTTTTT.